Shown below are 17 T cell receptor beta chains from a single sample sequenced in a study of regulatory T cells in long-lasting Graves disease. TCR beta libraries were built with iRepertoire HTBI primers and Arm-PCR of CDR3 regions. Each CDR3 protein is one row after TCRdb ran MiXCR on the multiplex PCR reads. Altogether approximately 300,000 distinct CDR3 sequences are present, about a sixth being singletons, with the ten largest covering about 39%. Time point reported: newly diagnosed GD, antithyroid drugs for less than 3 months. The TCR library was made from RNA that had been extracted from PBMCs in TRIzol. Material: peripheral blood mononuclear cells (PBMCs), obtained at new diagnosis, from a patient treated with antithyroid drugs. Receptors were obtained from a female donor with Graves disease.

This sequence joins TRBV19 and TRBJ1-5; a possible D gene is TRBD1 (5 bases). V was trimmed by 1 base and J by 0 bases, leaving 10 bases between them. Germline V gene data show CDR1 as LNHDA and CDR2 as SQIVND (reference sequence). The CDR3 runs to 16 residues. CDR3 protein: CASSIVGPNSNQPQHF. The CDR3, as DNA: TGTGCCAGTAGTATAGTGGGACCGAATAGCAATCAGCCCCAGCATTTT.

Notes on this clonotype: With a much larger clone just one base away, this may be a read error. V usage is TRBV12-3 or TRBV12-4 and J usage is TRBJ1-6; no firm D call. With 7 bases removed from V and 7 bases from J, the gap between germline ends came to 11 bases. The CDR3 covers 13 residues. In DNA, the CDR3 is TGTGCCAGCACATGGGAACGCAATTCACCCCTCCACTTT. It specifies CASTWERNSPLHF.

As regards this clonotype: A single base separates this from a much larger clone, so it may be a read error. The chain combines TRBV10-3 with TRBJ1-2, with D possibly matching TRBD1 (5 bases). V was pared by 4 bases and J by 2 bases, with 14 bases between. CDR1 and CDR2 (germline): ENHRY, SYGVKD. This CDR3 spans 15 amino acids. The DNA for the CDR3 is TGTGCCATCAGTGCCGGGGGAGGAGTCAACTATGGCTACACCTTC. Translating it yields CAISAGGGVNYGYTF.

This clonotype occurred many times. CDR3 region: CATSDFKGQVNQETQYF. CDR3 nucleotides: TGTGCCACCAGTGATTTTAAAGGACAGGTGAACCAAGAGACCCAGTACTTC. The chain recombines TRBV24-1 with TRBJ2-5; 7 bases align to TRBD1. J gave up 0 bases and V 1 base, and 7 bases lay outside the gene matches. The CDR3 runs 17 residues. From germline, CDR1 is KGHDR and CDR2 SFDVKD.

A few counts support this clonotype. The chain carries TRBV6-5 and TRBJ2-6, with D unresolved. Germline V gene data show CDR1 as MNHEY and CDR2 as SVGAGI. This CDR3 spans 16 amino acids. Trimming pared 2 bases from V and 4 bases from J, leaving 12 bases between. The DNA of the CDR3 is TGTGCCAGCAGTTACCGGATGACGGCAGGGGCCAACGTCCTGACTTTC. Its translation is CASSYRMTAGANVLTF.

This clonotype was observed many times. The chain recombines TRBV7-9 with TRBJ2-7; 8 bases are shared with TRBD2. Germline CDR1 reads SEHNR; CDR2 reads FQNEAQ (reference sequence). CDR3 length equals 19 residues. V was pared by 2 bases and J by 9 bases, with 24 bases of the junction left unmatched. The CDR3, as DNA: TGTGCCAGCAGCTTACCTCTCCGGGACGGCCTAGCGGGCCTAAGGCGGCAGTACTTC. Amino acids: CASSLPLRDGLAGLRRQYF. Variable domain in full (rest from reference TRBV7-9 and TRBJ2-7): DTGVSQNPRHKITKRGQNVTFRCDPISEHNRLYWYRQTLGQGPEFLTYFQNEAQLEKSRLLSDRFSAERPKGSFSTLEIQRTEQGDSAMYLCASSLPLRDGLAGLRRQYFGPGTRLTVT.

This clonotype appeared many times. The chain couples TRBV11-3 to TRBJ2-3, with D tentatively TRBD1 (6 bases). V was clipped by 4 bases and J by 2 bases, with 16 bases between them. The germline V gene has CDR1 SGHNT and CDR2 YENEEA. This CDR3 has 16 residues. The CDR3 sequence is CASSSVGAFHTDTQYF. The CDR3 DNA reads TGTGCCAGCAGCTCCGTGGGGGCTTTCCACACAGATACGCAGTATTTT.

This clonotype came up many times. The V gene is TRBV10-1, the J gene TRBJ2-1; 9 nucleotides align to TRBD1. The CDR3 loop spans 14 amino acids. Germline V lookup: CDR1 WNHNN, CDR2 SYGVQD (reference sequence). J gave up 9 bases and V 4 bases, and 7 bases lay outside the gene matches. CDR3 amino acids: CASSASGQGGEQFF. CDR3 nucleotide sequence: TGCGCCAGCAGTGCCTCGGGACAGGGTGGTGAGCAGTTCTTC.

This clonotype appeared many times. Germline is not matched at one junction end, which may reflect a read error. The chain is built from TRBV7-7 and TRBJ2-1; no definite D call. Per the germline V gene, CDR1 is SSHAT and CDR2 is FNYEAQ (reference sequence). The CDR3 runs to 13 residues. CDR3 in amino acids: CASSLGYNNEQFF. DNA for the CDR3: TGTGCTAGCAGCTTAGGCTATAACAATGAGCAGTTCTTC.

Points on this clonotype: This likely comes from a read error, as the CDR3 has no conserved phenylalanine or tryptophan at its end. The chain links TRBV5-1 to TRBJ1-1; 8 bases line up with TRBD1. Germline CDR1 reads SGHRS; CDR2 reads YFSETQ. Germline trimming cut 4 bases from V and 4 bases from J; bases unmatched to any gene: 6. The CDR3 loop spans 14 amino acids. The CDR3 region is CASSEQGEGTEAFS. In DNA, the CDR3 is TGCGCCAGCAGCGAACAGGGGGAGGGCACTGAAGCTTTCTCT.

This clonotype showed up many times. CDR3 region: CASSFWAGYNEQFF. CDR3 in DNA: TGTGCCAGCAGCTTCTGGGCCGGATACAATGAGCAGTTCTTC. V is TRBV7-3 and J is TRBJ2-1; the D is unclear. The CDR3 has 14 residues. The germline gives CDR1 SGHTA, CDR2 FQGTGA. The V gene lost 3 bases and the J gene lost 4 bases, with 10 bases spanning the gap.

Only a few counts were recorded for this clonotype. The chain uses TRBV12-3 or TRBV12-4 and TRBJ2-1, with TRBD2 matching 10 bases. The ends lost 6 bases at V and 4 bases at J; junction bases unmatched: 12. There are 17 residues in the CDR3. CDR3 coding DNA: TGTGCCAGCAGCTTAAACGTAGCGGGAGGACGATACAATGAGCAGTTCTTC. Amino acids: CASSLNVAGGRYNEQFF.

Many counts were recorded for this clonotype. The rearrangement uses TRBV28 and TRBJ1-5; 7 bases map to TRBD1. This CDR3 has 12 amino acids. The germline V gene has CDR1 MDHEN and CDR2 SYDVKM. V was clipped by 10 bases and J by 3 bases; unmatched bases: 3. The CDR3 DNA sequence: TGTGCCACGCAGGGGGACAATCAGCCCCAGCATTTT. It encodes CATQGDNQPQHF. Supplemented by reference TRBV28 and TRBJ1-5, the full variable domain reads DVKVTQSSRYLVKRTGEKVFLECVQDMDHENMFWYRQDPGLGLRLIYFSYDVKMKEKGDIPEGYSVSREKKERFSLILESASTNQTSMYLCATQGDNQPQHFGDGTRLSIL.

This clonotype showed up many times. The chain recombines TRBV19 with TRBJ2-7; 10 bases are shared with TRBD1. V gave up 5 bases and J gave up 7 bases; unmatched junction bases: 11. The CDR3 extends over 15 amino acids. Germline V gene lookup returns CDR1 LNHDA and CDR2 SQIVND (reference sequence). The DNA for the CDR3 is TGTGCCAGTAGTCGCCGGGACAGGGGTTCCGGGGAGCAGTACTTC. Protein product: CASSRRDRGSGEQYF.

This clonotype was picked up many times. The chain recombines TRBV14 with TRBJ1-1; TRBD1 aligns across 9 bases. Germline trimming cut 2 bases from V and 5 bases from J; bases unmatched to any gene: 6. Germline V gene lookup returns CDR1 SGHDN and CDR2 FVKESK. The CDR3 loop spans 15 amino acids. The CDR3 sequence is CASSQNRGRWTEAFF. The CDR3 coding sequence is TGTGCCAGCAGCCAAAACAGGGGGCGGTGGACTGAAGCTTTCTTT.

At least ten counts were recorded for this clonotype. The CDR3 reads CASSHLGADSNTGELFF. DNA for the CDR3: TGCGCCAGCAGCCATCTCGGGGCGGACTCGAACACCGGGGAGCTGTTTTTT. This chain connects TRBV5-1 to TRBJ2-2, with D perhaps being TRBD1 or TRBD2 (5 bases each). CDR1 and CDR2 (germline): SGHRS, YFSETQ. The germline V and J ends were trimmed by 4 bases and 0 bases, with 16 bases remaining between them. The CDR3 spans 17 residues.

The chain joins TRBV11-2 to TRBJ2-2, with D hard to call. The CDR3 sequence is 15 residues long. Germline assignment: CDR1 SGHAT and CDR2 FQNNGV. The V end lost 4 bases, the J end lost 3 bases, and 12 bases lay between the germline ends. The CDR3 DNA reads as TGTGCCAGCAGCTACGGGCAGACTTACACCGGGGAGCTGTTTTTT. As protein: CASSYGQTYTGELFF.